The clone carrying this T cell receptor beta chain was detected only a few times. Its antigen is not known. The sample belongs to a study of cytomegalovirus exposure and HLA in healthy donors. Regarding the study as a whole: The authors listed about 170 TCR beta chains as cytomegalovirus-associated. A later analysis found first-cohort TCR clusters tended to co-occur in the approximately 110 validation repertoires.

The donors were in the roughly 120-subject validation cohort, distinct from the roughly 670-subject first cohort. The germline V gene has CDR1 SQVTM and CDR2 ANQGSEA. Trimming took 5 bases from V and 4 from J; bases not matched to a gene: 6. This CDR3 region has 14 residues. Only in-frame clones appear in the TCRdb table, and some are missing; sequencing was by immunoSEQ multiplex PCR. The sample shows 100,000 to 150,000 clones, roughly nine tenths of them seen only once. This clonotype was obtained from a man between 18 and 29 years old in good health and CMV-seropositive. Sample: PBMCs. The V gene is TRBV29-1, the J gene TRBJ1-3, with 9 bases aligning to TRBD1. The CDR3 sequence is CSVLPGTGGNTIYF. CDR3 nucleotide sequence: TGCAGCGTTCTCCCCGGGACAGGGGGAAACACCATATATTTT.